Listed below are T cell receptor beta chains from one sample, sequenced in a study of Graves' ophthalmopathy and Graves' hyperthyroidism. Each CDR3 protein is one row after TCRdb ran MiXCR on the multiplex PCR reads. The sample carries approximately 700,000 distinct CDR3 sequences, roughly two fifths recorded once. The sequenced sample consisted of peripheral blood. The receptor set was obtained from an adult man with Graves' ophthalmopathy. CDR3s include the opening cysteine and the closing phenylalanine or tryptophan. Fields, in order: V gene, CDR3 length, clone size, D gene, J gene, CDR3 DNA, CDR3 protein. D genes are given only for firm matches. A row's size may be missing; if present it is once, few, many or a size class.

>TRBV4-1|15|few|.|TRBJ1-3
TGCGCCAGCAGCCAAGCGAGTACAGTCGGAAACACCATATATTTT
CASSQASTVGNTIYF
>TRBV19|15|.|.|TRBJ1-1
TGTGCCAGTAGTAAACGACTAGCGGGATCCACTGAAGCTTTCTTT
CASSKRLAGSTEAFF
>TRBV15|14|many|.|TRBJ1-2
TGTGCCACCAGCAGAGATGCCGGTCAGGGTGGCTACACCTTC
CATSRDAGQGGYTF
>TRBV7-9|15|few|TRBD1|TRBJ2-1
TGTGCCAGCAGTCCCGACAGGGGGGAGGACAATGAGCAGTTCTTC
CASSPDRGEDNEQFF
>TRBV29-1|14|many|.|TRBJ2-5
TGCAGCGTTGAAGATTTTTGGGACCAAGAGACCCAGTACTTC
CSVEDFWDQETQYF
>TRBV7-2|13|.|TRBD1|TRBJ1-6
TGTGCCAGCAGCGTAGGACAGGGGTCACCCCTCCACTTT
CASSVGQGSPLHF
>TRBV24-1|14|.|.|TRBJ2-7
TGTGCCACCAGCAGTTTCTACCTCTCCTACGAGCAGTACTTC
CATSSFYLSYEQYF
>TRBV10-3|15|.|TRBD1|TRBJ1-6
TGTGCCATCAGTTATCAGGGGGCGGAGAGTTCACCCCTCCACTTT
CAISYQGAESSPLHF
>TRBV7-2|15|.|.|TRBJ1-6
TGTGCCAGCAGCTTAGGGGGCCTCTATAATTCACCCCTCCACTTT
CASSLGGLYNSPLHF
>TRBV25-1|13|.|.|TRBJ1-3
TGTGCCAGCAGTGGGGTTAGCCGGAACACCATATATTTT
CASSGVSRNTIYF
>TRBV2|14|.|.|TRBJ1-4
TGTGCCAGCAGTCGCGACGGGGTTGCTGAAAAACTGTTTTTT
CASSRDGVAEKLFF
>TRBV6-6|14|.|.|TRBJ1-1
TGTGCCAGCAGTTACTGGAGGGTCCGGACTGAAGCTTTCTTT
CASSYWRVRTEAFF
>TRBV7-3|17|few|TRBD1|TRBJ2-2
TGTGCCAGCAGCTTAACGACTGGGACAGGGGTCACCGGGGAGCTGTTTTTT
CASSLTTGTGVTGELFF
>TRBV7-9|17|few|TRBD1|TRBJ1-1
TGTGCCAGCAGCCCCCTTGGCAGGGGGTATATGAACACTGAAGCTTTCTTT
CASSPLGRGYMNTEAFF
>TRBV2|16|.|TRBD2|TRBJ2-7
TGTGCCAGCCCAACAATTAGCGGGATACGGCCCAATGAGCAGTACTTC
CASPTISGIRPNEQYF
>TRBV20-1|15|.|TRBD1|TRBJ1-3
TGCAGTGCTAGAGCCGGGACAGGGACTGGAAACACCATATATTTT
CSARAGTGTGNTIYF
>TRBV7-2|16|many|.|TRBJ1-5
TGTGCCAGCAGCCTTCAGGGTCGCGGCGGCAATCAGCCCCAGCATTTT
CASSLQGRGGNQPQHF
>TRBV4-1|14|few|.|TRBJ1-5
TGCGCCAGCAGCCATGTCCAGGGGAATCAGCCCCAGCATTTT
CASSHVQGNQPQHF
>TRBV7-6|17|few|.|TRBJ2-2
TGTGCCAGCAGCCCGGCGGCGGGAACCCCAAACACCGGGGAGCTGTTTTTT
CASSPAAGTPNTGELFF
>TRBV7-9|12|.|.|TRBJ2-7
TGTGCCAGCAGCGAACAGGGTGATGAGCAGTACTTC
CASSEQGDEQYF
>TRBV7-2|15|many|TRBD2|TRBJ2-7
TGTGCCAGCAGCTTAGGGGGGACTAGCGTCTACGAGCAGTACTTC
CASSLGGTSVYEQYF
>TRBV6-5|16|few|.|TRBJ2-2
TGTGCCAGCAGCCACCTTTCGGTCGGGAACACCGGGGAGCTGTTTTTT
CASSHLSVGNTGELFF
>TRBV20-1|15|.|TRBD1|TRBJ1-1
TGCAGTGCTAGACGGACAGGGGTTTCGAACACTGAAGCTTTCTTT
CSARRTGVSNTEAFF
>TRBV9|15|many|.|TRBJ2-5
TGTGCCAGCAGCGTAGGAGGGAGAAGTACGGAGACCCAGTACTTC
CASSVGGRSTETQYF